This T cell receptor (beta chain) was recorded in a study of vaccination and CD4 T cells after COVID-19. Study overall: Timing of post-vaccine sample collection was a median about 72 days after dose two, with a range of 14 to 241.

The CDR3 consists of 14 residues. The germline V gene has CDR1 SGHTA and CDR2 FQGNSA. V was trimmed by 2 bases and J by 4 bases, leaving 11 bases between them. Researchers used the Oncomine TCR Beta short-read assay to sequence DNA from cultured CD4+ T cells. TCRdb recomputed calls from the PCR reads with MiXCR, one row per CDR3 protein. Here the sample spans fewer than 30,000 distinct CDR3 sequences, 25% to 30% being singletons. Regarding this clonotype: The antigen is undetermined.

As to time point: late sampling 161 to 241 days after vaccination in a few convalescent patients. As to treatment: approximately 9-day PBMC culture with coronavirus spike peptide pools or control peptides (ViraFEST assay). Positive PCR tests dated from March to December 2020, predating US Alpha, Beta and Delta variants. This clonotype was sampled from a human donor who had recovered from COVID-19. The chain has TRBV7-2 and TRBJ1-1, with unresolved D. This specimen consisted of CD4+ T cells from blood, cultured in vitro, obtained about 7 months after SARS-CoV-2 vaccination. CDR3 sequence (DNA): TGTGCCAGCAGCTTACTCGGATCTTCCACTGAAGCTTTCTTT. This translates into CASSLLGSSTEAFF.